A single sample gave rise to the 32 T cell receptor beta chains below, sequenced in a study of T cells in Graves' hyperthyroidism and ophthalmopathy. Amplification yielded TCR beta CDR3 regions, with RNA transcripts as the source. The primer set for the first-round RT-PCR of the TCR CDR3 was HTBI. One entry per CDR3 protein, called by TCRdb with MiXCR from the multiplex PCR reads. The data contain 600,000 to 650,000 distinct CDR3 sequences, roughly 17% of them singletons. Sequenced: blood. The receptors stem from a woman aged 25 to 39 with Graves' hyperthyroidism.

Many counts were recorded for this clonotype. CDR3 sequence reads: CASRATGDVEQFF. The CDR3 DNA is TGTGCCAGCAGAGCGACAGGGGACGTTGAGCAGTTCTTC. The chain couples TRBV28 to TRBJ2-1, with TRBD1 identical over 8 bases. Germline CDR1 MDHEN, CDR2 SYDVKM. The CDR3 extends over 13 amino acids. V shed 6 bases and J 9 bases; nucleotides not matched to a gene: 7.

This clonotype was detected many times. The rearrangement links TRBV30 to TRBJ2-5, with D perhaps TRBD2 (6 bases). Germline CDR1 is GTSNPN and CDR2 is SVGIG (reference sequence). V was clipped by 5 bases and J by 5 bases, with 15 bases between them. CDR3 size: 13 residues. DNA of the CDR3: TGTGCCTGGGCCCGGGGGAGTAGTGAGACCCAGTACTTC. As protein: CAWARGSSETQYF.

This clonotype was counted many times. The J gene is TRBJ2-3, the V gene TRBV7-3; D may be TRBD1 (6 bases). The length of the CDR3 is 15 residues. V was clipped by 1 base and J by 4 bases, with 12 bases between them. Looked up from germline, CDR1 is SGHTA and CDR2 is FQGTGA. CDR3: CASSLKVRQADTQYF. CDR3 bases: TGTGCCAGCAGCTTAAAAGTCCGACAGGCAGATACGCAGTATTTT.

A few counts support this clonotype. The chain joins TRBV4-1 to TRBJ2-2, with 11 nucleotides matching TRBD1. The CDR3 is 18 amino acids. Germline V gene sequence: CDR1 MGHRA, CDR2 YSYEKL. Trimming at V came to 1 base and at J to 6 bases, leaving 10 bases not matched to a gene. The CDR3 nucleotides are TGCGCCAGCAGCCAAGTCATATGGGGACAGGGGGAGGCCGGGGAGCTGTTTTTT. It specifies CASSQVIWGQGEAGELFF.

In its sample, this clonotype was seen many times. The rearrangement uses TRBV7-2 and TRBJ2-7, with 9 positions matching TRBD2. The CDR3 totals 17 residues. Germline CDR1 is SGHTA and CDR2 is FQGNSA. V dropped 3 bases and J dropped 6; count of bases not matched to a gene: 15. CDR3 residues: CASSFHSSGTFLGEQYF. In DNA form, the CDR3 reads TGTGCCAGCAGCTTCCATTCTAGCGGGACCTTTCTGGGCGAGCAGTACTTC.

This clonotype appeared a single time. The rearrangement links TRBV10-1 to TRBJ2-3, with TRBD1 identical over 8 bases. Germline CDR1 and CDR2: WNHNN and SYGVQD (reference sequence). The junction had 4 bases not matched to a gene; V was cut back by 3 bases and J by 2 bases. This CDR3 is built from 15 residues. The CDR3 region has the DNA TGCGCCAGCAGTGACCAGGACAGGGTCACAGATACGCAGTATTTT. It codes for CASSDQDRVTDTQYF.

There are many counts of this clonotype. The rearrangement links TRBV6-1 to TRBJ1-2, with 7 bases matching TRBD1. The length of the CDR3 is 13 residues. Germline V lookup: CDR1 MNHNS, CDR2 SASEGT. The junction had 6 bases not matched to a gene; V was cut back by 7 bases and J by 4 bases. The CDR3 reads CASKGTGVYGYTF. Here the CDR3 DNA reads TGTGCCAGCAAGGGAACAGGGGTCTATGGCTACACCTTC.

CDR3 in amino acids: CASSQWPSSSSYNEQFF. For the CDR3, the DNA is TGTGCCAGCAGCCAATGGCCTAGCTCGAGCTCCTACAATGAGCAGTTCTTC. The V and J genes are TRBV4-2 and TRBJ2-1, with D maybe TRBD2 (5 bases). The V end lost 2 bases, the J end lost 0 bases, and 14 bases lay between the germline ends. Germline V lookup: CDR1 LGHNA, CDR2 YNFKEQ. The CDR3 is 17 amino acids.

In the case of this clonotype: Since no conserved phenylalanine or tryptophan closes the CDR3, a read error is the likely cause. The chain joins TRBV20-1 to TRBJ1-5, with D unclear. The V end lost 0 bases, the J end lost 6 bases, and 9 bases lay between the germline ends. Germline V lookup: CDR1 DFQATT, CDR2 SNEGSKA (reference sequence). CDR3 size: 13 residues. The CDR3 region has the DNA TGCAGTGCTAGAGACCCGGCCAGTCAGCCCCAGCATCTT. It yields the protein CSARDPASQPQHL.

This clonotype was picked up a small number of times. This CDR3 reads CSAPGQGAEQYF. CDR3 nucleotide sequence: TGCAGTGCTCCGGGACAGGGGGCCGAGCAGTACTTC. The rearrangement uses TRBV20-1 and TRBJ2-7, with TRBD1 matching 12 bases. The CDR3 totals 12 residues. V dropped 5 bases and J dropped 6; count of bases not matched to a gene: 2. Germline V CDR1 and CDR2: DFQATT, SNEGSKA (reference sequence).

The chain carries TRBV11-2 and TRBJ1-6, with a weak D call TRBD1 (6 bases). Deletions cut 3 bases from V and 8 bases from J, with 14 bases between. Germline V gene lookup returns CDR1 SGHAT and CDR2 FQNNGV. The CDR3 extends over 15 amino acids. The CDR3 sequence: CASSLGRGNDSPLHF. The CDR3 nucleotides are TGTGCCAGCAGCTTGGGGAGGGGGAATGATTCACCCCTCCACTTT. Complete variable domain (other parts from reference TRBV11-2 and TRBJ1-6): EAGVAQSPRYKIIEKRQSVAFWCNPISGHATLYWYQQILGQGPKLLIQFQNNGVVDDSQLPKDRFSAERLKGVDSTLKIQPAKLEDSAVYLCASSLGRGNDSPLHFGNGTRLTVT.

This clonotype showed up just a few times. The J gene is TRBJ2-1, the V gene TRBV24-1, with 11 bases lining up with TRBD2. Germline V gene data show CDR1 as KGHDR and CDR2 as SFDVKD. The CDR3 runs to 17 residues. The V and J ends lost 3 bases and 9 bases, in that order; junction bases with no gene match: 12. The DNA for the CDR3 is TGTGCCACCAGTGATAGCCCTCGTAGCGGGAGGGCCTCTGAGCAGTTCTTC. Translating gives CATSDSPRSGRASEQFF.

Regarding this clonotype: A much larger clone sits a single nucleotide away, making a read error possible. The chain uses TRBV6-2 or TRBV6-3 and TRBJ1-2; D uncertain. The CDR3 is 17 amino acids. Germline assignment: CDR1 MNHEY and CDR2 SVGEGT. CDR3 nucleotide sequence: TGTGCCAGCAGTTACGGAGCGGCAGAAATCAATTTCTATGGCCACACCTTC. This gives the protein CASSYGAAEINFYGHTF.

As regards this clonotype: A much larger clonotype is one base distant, so this may be a read error. It is likely a read error, because the conserved phenylalanine at the end of the CDR3 is missing. The chain is built from TRBV12-3 or TRBV12-4 and TRBJ1-5; 7 positions match TRBD1. CDR3 length: 13 amino acids. Trimming took 7 bases from V and 4 from J; bases not matched to a gene: 4. In nucleotides, the CDR3 is TGTGCCAGCACCCCGACAGGGAATCAGCCCCAGCATCTT. Its translation is CASTPTGNQPQHL.

This chain connects TRBV3-1 to TRBJ1-1; D remains unclear. Germline V CDR1 and CDR2: LGHDT, YNNKEL (reference sequence). The CDR3 consists of 14 residues. Trimming removed 2 bases at V and 1 base at J, with 8 bases between. The CDR3 DNA follows: TGTGCCAGCAGCCAAAATCGGAGGAACACTGAAGCTTTCTTT. As protein: CASSQNRRNTEAFF.

This clonotype was seen ten or more times. The rearrangement uses TRBV20-1 and TRBJ2-7; 7 bases line up with TRBD2. J was trimmed by 6 bases and V by 0 bases; bases with no gene match: 8. This CDR3 is 14 amino acids long. Germline lookup yields CDR1 DFQATT and CDR2 SNEGSKA (reference sequence). The DNA for the CDR3 is TGCAGTGCTAGAGATCGGGCGGGAGCGCTCGAGCAGTACTTC. This gives the protein CSARDRAGALEQYF.

This clonotype was detected ten times or more. This chain links TRBV28 with TRBJ1-6; weak D call: TRBD1 (5 bases). The germline V and J ends were trimmed by 3 bases and 9 bases, with 18 bases remaining between them. Germline values: CDR1 MDHEN, CDR2 SYDVKM. The CDR3 totals 16 residues. The chain's CDR3 is CASSFSRALRGSPLHF. The CDR3 DNA reads as TGTGCCAGCAGTTTTTCGCGAGCTTTGAGGGGTTCACCCCTCCACTTT.

The J gene is TRBJ2-3, the V gene TRBV9, with D perhaps TRBD1 or TRBD2 (5 bases each). CDR3 length: 13 amino acids. The germline CDR1 and CDR2 sequences are SGDLS and YYNGEE. Trimming removed 7 bases at V and 0 bases at J, with 9 bases between. The CDR3 sequence is CASQRDSTDTQYF. The CDR3 nucleotides read TGTGCCAGCCAGAGGGACAGCACAGATACGCAGTATTTT.

V gene TRBV12-3 or TRBV12-4 combines with J gene TRBJ2-3, with D perhaps given as TRBD1 or TRBD2 (6 bases each). The CDR3 has 12 residues. V was clipped by 7 bases and J by 6 bases, with 11 bases between them. CDR3 sequence (DNA): TGTGCCAGCACTCCGGGGGCGGATACGCAGTATTTT. It is translated as CASTPGADTQYF.

Ten or more counts support this clonotype. The rearrangement uses TRBV5-1 and TRBJ1-6; 8 bases line up with TRBD1. The J segment lost 9 bases and the V segment lost 4 bases, leaving 9 bases of the junction unmatched. The CDR3 loop spans 15 amino acids. Germline lookup yields CDR1 SGHRS and CDR2 YFSETQ. The CDR3: CASSTTGTGVSPLHF. The CDR3 region has the DNA TGCGCCAGCAGCACGACCGGGACAGGAGTTTCACCCCTCCACTTT.

The gene calls are TRBV7-9 and TRBJ1-2; TRBD1 is a possible D gene (5 bases). The CDR3 is 16 amino acids. From germline, CDR1 is SEHNR and CDR2 FQNEAQ (reference sequence). V shed 2 bases and J shed 8 bases, with 21 bases lying between them. Written as DNA, the CDR3 is TGTGCCAGCAGCTTAAGTCTGGGAAGGGGTAGAGGGGGCTACACCTTC. Protein product: CASSLSLGRGRGGYTF.

There are a few counts of this clonotype. V is TRBV7-2 and J is TRBJ2-3, with D unresolved. Germline-derived CDR1 and CDR2 are SGHTA and FQGNSA. The CDR3 loop spans 16 amino acids. V lost 0 bases and J 2 bases, leaving 12 bases between the germline ends. CDR3 sequence: CASSLAVVGPTDTQYF. CDR3 DNA sequence: TGTGCCAGCAGCTTAGCGGTCGTGGGCCCCACAGATACGCAGTATTTT.

This clonotype was detected once. A much larger clone lies one base from this, so it may be a read error. V is TRBV29-1 and J is TRBJ2-7; 7 bases agree with TRBD1. Trimming removed 8 bases from V and 3 bases from J; junction bases left unmatched: 16. The germline V gene encodes CDR1 SQVTM and CDR2 ANQGSEA. The CDR3 totals 15 residues. CDR3 protein: CSIINGEGGDYEQYF. The CDR3 DNA reads TGCAGCATTATAAACGGGGAAGGGGGCGACTACGAGCAGTACTTC.

This clonotype was observed at least ten times. The rearrangement links TRBV28 to TRBJ2-7, with D perhaps matching TRBD1 or TRBD2 (5 bases each). This CDR3 is built from 14 residues. CDR1 and CDR2 (germline): MDHEN, SYDVKM. V was shortened by 5 bases and J by 3 bases, with 14 bases between the two germline ends. The CDR3 loop reads CASSLYGTYYEQYF. CDR3 bases: TGTGCCAGCAGTCTTTACGGGACCTACTACGAGCAGTACTTC. Supplemented by reference TRBV28 and TRBJ2-7, the full variable domain reads DVKVTQSSRYLVKRTGEKVFLECVQDMDHENMFWYRQDPGLGLRLIYFSYDVKMKEKGDIPEGYSVSREKKERFSLILESASTNQTSMYLCASSLYGTYYEQYFGPGTRLTVT.

This clonotype was detected many times. CDR3 protein: CASSSANRRELWDNEQFF. CDR3 nucleotides: TGTGCCAGCAGCTCCGCGAATAGGCGGGAGTTATGGGACAATGAGCAGTTCTTC. The chain carries TRBV7-8 and TRBJ2-1; 7 bases line up with TRBD2. Germline CDR1 SGHVS, CDR2 FQNEAQ. The trim removed 4 bases at V and 5 bases at J, leaving 17 bases unmatched. There are 18 residues in the CDR3.

This clonotype was detected ten times or more. V and J are TRBV18 and TRBJ2-7; D remains ambiguous. CDR3 length: 13 amino acids. The germline gives CDR1 KGHSH, CDR2 LQKENI. V was trimmed by 2 bases and J by 6 bases, leaving 11 bases between them. The CDR3 loop is CASSPVPESEQYF. The CDR3 DNA sequence: TGTGCCAGCTCACCAGTACCAGAAAGCGAGCAGTACTTC.

V and J are TRBV4-1 and TRBJ1-4; the D gene is possibly TRBD1 (5 bases). Germline loops: CDR1 MGHRA, CDR2 YSYEKL. The ends were cut back, 0 bases at V and 7 bases at J, with 9 bases in the middle. CDR3 length: 14 residues. CDR3 nucleotides: TGCGCCAGCAGCCAAGACTGGGGGGGTGAAAAACTGTTTTTT. Its translation is CASSQDWGGEKLFF.

This chain links TRBV9 with TRBJ1-2, with D uncertain. The V and J ends lost 4 bases and 7 bases respectively, with 14 bases between them. The V gene's germline CDR1 is SGDLS and CDR2 YYNGEE. The CDR3 runs to 13 residues. CDR3 bases: TGTGCCAGCAGCCCGCCGTTAGGCAGTGGCTACACCTTC. Translation gives CASSPPLGSGYTF.

J is TRBJ2-5 and V is TRBV6-4; possibly TRBD1 for D (6 bases). There are 14 residues in the CDR3. The germline V gene encodes CDR1 MRHNA and CDR2 SNTAGT. The V end lost 2 bases, the J end lost 5 bases, and 12 bases lay between the germline ends. The CDR3 DNA is TGTGCCAGCAGTGACCAACAGGGACCCGAGACCCAGTACTTC. Translated, it gives CASSDQQGPETQYF.

On this clonotype: This may stem from a read error, because a much larger clone lies one nucleotide away. The rearrangement uses TRBV7-9 and TRBJ1-1; 7 positions match TRBD1. The ends lost 4 bases at V and 1 base at J; junction bases unmatched: 6. Per the germline V gene, CDR1 is SEHNR and CDR2 is FQNEAQ (reference sequence). This CDR3 is 15 amino acids long. The CDR3 sequence: CASSSPDRPNTEAFF. The CDR3 DNA reads TGTGCCAGCAGCTCCCCGGACAGGCCGAACACTGAAGCTTTCTTT.

This clonotype was seen a single time. This may be a read error, as it is one base from a much larger clone. V is TRBV28 and J is TRBJ2-7; no clear D gene. This CDR3 comprises 14 residues. Per the germline V gene, CDR1 is MDHEN and CDR2 is SYDVKM. The CDR3 loop is CAGSVTIQGFEQYF. The DNA for the CDR3 is TGTGCCGGCAGTGTGACCATTCAAGGATTCGAGCAGTACTTC.

A few counts support this clonotype. The CDR3 nucleotides are TGTGCCAGCAGCATCACAGGGGGAAGCACTGAAGCTTTCTTT. Translating it yields CASSITGGSTEAFF. V is TRBV9 and J is TRBJ1-1, with TRBD1 identical over 8 bases. Germline V CDR1 and CDR2: SGDLS, YYNGEE. The CDR3 sequence is 14 residues long. The V gene end was trimmed by 4 bases and the J gene end by 4 bases; junction bases not matched to a gene: 6. Filled out from reference TRBV9 and TRBJ1-1, the complete variable domain reads DSGVTQTPKHLITATGQRVTLRCSPRSGDLSVYWYQQSLDQGLQFLIQYYNGEERAKGNILERFSAQQFPDLHSELNLSSLELGDSALYFCASSITGGSTEAFFGQGTRLTVV.